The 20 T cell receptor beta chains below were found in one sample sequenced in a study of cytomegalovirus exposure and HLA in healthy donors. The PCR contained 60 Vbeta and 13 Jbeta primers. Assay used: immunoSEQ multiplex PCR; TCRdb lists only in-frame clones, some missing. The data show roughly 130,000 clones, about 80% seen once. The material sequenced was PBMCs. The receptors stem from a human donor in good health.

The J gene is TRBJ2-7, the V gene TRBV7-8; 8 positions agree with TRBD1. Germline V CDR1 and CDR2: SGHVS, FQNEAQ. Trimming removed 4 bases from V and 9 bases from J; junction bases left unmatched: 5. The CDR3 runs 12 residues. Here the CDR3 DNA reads TGTGCCAGCAGCTCGGGACAGGTCGGGCAGTACTTC. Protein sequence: CASSSGQVGQYF. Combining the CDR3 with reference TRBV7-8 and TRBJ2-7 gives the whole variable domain GAGVSQSPRYKVAKRGQDVALRCDPISGHVSLFWYQQALGQGPEFLTYFQNEAQLDKSGLPSDRFFAERPEGSVSTLKIQRTQQEDSAVYLCASSSGQVGQYFGPGTRLTVT.

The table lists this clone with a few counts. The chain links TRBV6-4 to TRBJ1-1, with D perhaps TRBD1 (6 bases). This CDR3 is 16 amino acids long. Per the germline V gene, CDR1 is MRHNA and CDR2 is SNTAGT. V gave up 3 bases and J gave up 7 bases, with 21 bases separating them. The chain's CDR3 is CASSETPQLGAVEAFF. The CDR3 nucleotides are TGTGCCAGCAGTGAAACGCCGCAGTTGGGGGCCGTTGAAGCTTTCTTT.

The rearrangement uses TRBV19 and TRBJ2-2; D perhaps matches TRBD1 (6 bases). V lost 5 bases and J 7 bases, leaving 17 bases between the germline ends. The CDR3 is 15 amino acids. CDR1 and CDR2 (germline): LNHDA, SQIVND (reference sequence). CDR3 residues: CASSGWQGSNGELFF. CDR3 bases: TGTGCCAGTAGTGGTTGGCAGGGGAGTAACGGGGAGCTGTTTTTT. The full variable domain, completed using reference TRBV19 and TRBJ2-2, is DGGITQSPKYLFRKEGQNVTLSCEQNLNHDAMYWYRQDPGQGLRLIYYSQIVNDFQKGDIAEGYSVSREKKESFPLTVTSAQKNPTAFYLCASSGWQGSNGELFFGEGSRLTVL.

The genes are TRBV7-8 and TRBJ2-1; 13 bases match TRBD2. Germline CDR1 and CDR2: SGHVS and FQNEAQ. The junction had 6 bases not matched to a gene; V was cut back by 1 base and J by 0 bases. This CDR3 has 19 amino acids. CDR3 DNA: TGTGCCAGCAGCTTAGGACTAGCGGGGGGACTAAGCTCCTACAATGAGCAGTTCTTC. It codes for CASSLGLAGGLSSYNEQFF.

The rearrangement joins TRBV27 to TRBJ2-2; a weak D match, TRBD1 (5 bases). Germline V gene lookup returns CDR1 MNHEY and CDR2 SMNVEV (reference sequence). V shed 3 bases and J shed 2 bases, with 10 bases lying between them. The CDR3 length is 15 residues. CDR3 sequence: CASSFFRDNTGELFF. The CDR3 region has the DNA TGTGCCAGCAGTTTTTTCAGGGATAACACCGGGGAGCTGTTTTTT.

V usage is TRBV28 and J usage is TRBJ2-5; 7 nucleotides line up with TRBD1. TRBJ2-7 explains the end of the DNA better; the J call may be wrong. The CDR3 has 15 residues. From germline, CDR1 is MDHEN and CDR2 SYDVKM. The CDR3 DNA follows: TGTGCCAGCAACGCAGGGGGACCAGGCTCCTACGAGCAGTACTTC. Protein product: CASNAGGPGSYEQYF.

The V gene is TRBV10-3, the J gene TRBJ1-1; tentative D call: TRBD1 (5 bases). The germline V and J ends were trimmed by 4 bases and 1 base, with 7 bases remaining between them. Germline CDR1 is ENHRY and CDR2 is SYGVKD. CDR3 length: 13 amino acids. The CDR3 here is CAISVGENTEAFF. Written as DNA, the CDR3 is TGTGCCATCAGTGTAGGGGAGAACACTGAAGCTTTCTTT.

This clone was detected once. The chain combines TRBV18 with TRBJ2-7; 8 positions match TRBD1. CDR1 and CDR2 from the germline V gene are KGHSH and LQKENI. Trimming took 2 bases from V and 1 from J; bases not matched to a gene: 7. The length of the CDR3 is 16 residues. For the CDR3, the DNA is TGTGCCAGCTCACCAGTGCGGACAGGGCTTTCCTACGAGCAGTACTTC. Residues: CASSPVRTGLSYEQYF. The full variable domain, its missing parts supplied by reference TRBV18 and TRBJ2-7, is NAGVMQNPRHLVRRRGQEARLRCSPMKGHSHVYWYRQLPEEGLKFMVYLQKENIIDESGMPKERFSAEFPKEGPSILRIQQVVRGDSAAYFCASSPVRTGLSYEQYFGPGTRLTVT.

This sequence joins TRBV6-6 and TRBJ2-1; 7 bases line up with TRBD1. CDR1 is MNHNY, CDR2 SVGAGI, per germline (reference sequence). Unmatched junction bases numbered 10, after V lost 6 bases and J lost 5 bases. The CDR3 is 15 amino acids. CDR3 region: CASSSRTGMHNEQFF. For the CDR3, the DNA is TGTGCCAGCAGCTCGCGGACAGGCATGCACAATGAGCAGTTCTTC.

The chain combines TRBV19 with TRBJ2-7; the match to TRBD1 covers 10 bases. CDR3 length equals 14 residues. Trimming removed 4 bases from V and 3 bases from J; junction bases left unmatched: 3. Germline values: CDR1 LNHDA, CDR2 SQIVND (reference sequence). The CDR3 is CASSTTGGVYEQYF. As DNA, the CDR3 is TGTGCCAGTAGTACGACAGGGGGCGTCTACGAGCAGTACTTC.

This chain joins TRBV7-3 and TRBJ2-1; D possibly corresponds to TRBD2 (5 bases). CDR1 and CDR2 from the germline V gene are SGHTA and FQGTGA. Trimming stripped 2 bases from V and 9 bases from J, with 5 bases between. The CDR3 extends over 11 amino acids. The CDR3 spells CASSLEGEQFF. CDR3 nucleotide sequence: TGTGCCAGCAGCTTAGAGGGTGAGCAGTTCTTC.

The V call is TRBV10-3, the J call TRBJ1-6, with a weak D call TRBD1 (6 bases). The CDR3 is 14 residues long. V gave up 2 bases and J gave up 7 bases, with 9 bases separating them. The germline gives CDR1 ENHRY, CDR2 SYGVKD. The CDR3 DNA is TGTGCCATCAGTGAGAGGGACACCAATTCACCCCTCCACTTT. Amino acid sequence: CAISERDTNSPLHF.

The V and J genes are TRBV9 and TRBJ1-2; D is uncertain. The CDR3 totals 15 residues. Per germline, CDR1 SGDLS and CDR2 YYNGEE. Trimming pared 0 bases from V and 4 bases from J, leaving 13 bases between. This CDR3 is CASSVGGGQSYGYTF. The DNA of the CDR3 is TGTGCCAGCAGCGTAGGTGGAGGCCAGTCCTATGGCTACACCTTC.

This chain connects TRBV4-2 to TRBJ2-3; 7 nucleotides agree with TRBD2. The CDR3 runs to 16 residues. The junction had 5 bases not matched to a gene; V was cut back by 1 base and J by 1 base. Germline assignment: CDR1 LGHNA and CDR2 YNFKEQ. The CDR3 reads CASSQGGGGGTDTQYF. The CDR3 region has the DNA TGTGCCAGCAGCCAAGGCGGGGGAGGGGGCACAGATACGCAGTATTTT.

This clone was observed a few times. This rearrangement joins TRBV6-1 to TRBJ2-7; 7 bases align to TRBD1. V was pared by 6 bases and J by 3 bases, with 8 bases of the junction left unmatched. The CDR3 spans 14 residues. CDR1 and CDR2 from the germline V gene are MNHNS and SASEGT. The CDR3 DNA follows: TGTGCCAGCAGCCCGACAGGGCTTAGCTACGAGCAGTACTTC. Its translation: CASSPTGLSYEQYF.

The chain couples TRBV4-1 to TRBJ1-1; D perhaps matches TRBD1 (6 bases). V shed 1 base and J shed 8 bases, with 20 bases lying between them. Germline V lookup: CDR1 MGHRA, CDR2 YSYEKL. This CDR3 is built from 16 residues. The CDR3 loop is CASSQGPRGGALEAFF. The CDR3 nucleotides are TGCGCCAGCAGCCAAGGCCCAAGGGGGGGGGCCTTAGAAGCTTTCTTT.

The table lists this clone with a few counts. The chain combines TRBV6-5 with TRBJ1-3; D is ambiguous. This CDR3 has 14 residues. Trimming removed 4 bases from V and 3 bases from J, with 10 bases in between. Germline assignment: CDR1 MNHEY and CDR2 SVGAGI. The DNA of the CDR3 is TGTGCCAGCAGTTTCCGGGGAGGTGGAAACACCATATATTTT. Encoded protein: CASSFRGGGNTIYF.

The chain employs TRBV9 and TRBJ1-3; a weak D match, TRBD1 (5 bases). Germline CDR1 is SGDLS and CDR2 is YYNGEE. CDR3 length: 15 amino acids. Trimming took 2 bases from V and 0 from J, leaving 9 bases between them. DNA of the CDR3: TGTGCCAGCAGCGTTGGGGGGATCTCTGGAAACACCATATATTTT. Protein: CASSVGGISGNTIYF.

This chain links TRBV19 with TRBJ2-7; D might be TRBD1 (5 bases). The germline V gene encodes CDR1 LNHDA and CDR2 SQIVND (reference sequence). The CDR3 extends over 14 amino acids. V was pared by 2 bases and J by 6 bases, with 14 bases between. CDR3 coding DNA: TGTGCCAGTAGTATAAGCAGGGTTTCGCTCGAGCAGTACTTC. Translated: CASSISRVSLEQYF.

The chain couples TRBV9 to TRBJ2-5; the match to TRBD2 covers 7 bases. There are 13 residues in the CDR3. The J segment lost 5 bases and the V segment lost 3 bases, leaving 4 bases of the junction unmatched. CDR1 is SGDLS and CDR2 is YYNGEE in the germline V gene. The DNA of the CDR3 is TGTGCCAGCAGCGGGGAGGGGTTGGAGACCCAGTACTTC. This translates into CASSGEGLETQYF.